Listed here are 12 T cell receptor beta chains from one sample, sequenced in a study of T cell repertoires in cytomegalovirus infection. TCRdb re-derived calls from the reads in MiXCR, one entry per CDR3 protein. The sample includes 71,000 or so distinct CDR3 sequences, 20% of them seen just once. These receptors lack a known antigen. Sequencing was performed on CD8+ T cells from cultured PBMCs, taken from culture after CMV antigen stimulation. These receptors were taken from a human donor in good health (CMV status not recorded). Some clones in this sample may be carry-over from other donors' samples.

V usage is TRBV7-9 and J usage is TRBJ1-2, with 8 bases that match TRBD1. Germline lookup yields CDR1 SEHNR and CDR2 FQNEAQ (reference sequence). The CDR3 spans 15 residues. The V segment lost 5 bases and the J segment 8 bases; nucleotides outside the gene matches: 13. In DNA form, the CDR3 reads TGTGCCAGCAGCCCACCGGGACAGGACCCCTACGGCTACACCTTC. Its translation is CASSPPGQDPYGYTF.

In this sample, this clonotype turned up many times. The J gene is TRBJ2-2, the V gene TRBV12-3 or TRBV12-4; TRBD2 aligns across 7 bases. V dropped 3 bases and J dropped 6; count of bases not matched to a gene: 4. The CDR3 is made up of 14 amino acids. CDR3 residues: CASSLGGFAGELFF. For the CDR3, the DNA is TGTGCCAGCAGTTTGGGAGGGTTCGCCGGGGAGCTGTTTTTT.

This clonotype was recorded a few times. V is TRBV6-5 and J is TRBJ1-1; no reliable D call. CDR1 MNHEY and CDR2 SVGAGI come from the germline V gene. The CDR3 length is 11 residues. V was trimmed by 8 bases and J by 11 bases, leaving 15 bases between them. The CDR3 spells CASQSGFGAFF. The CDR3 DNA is TGTGCCAGCCAATCAGGATTTGGGGCTTTCTTT.

This chain's CDR3 is CASSFGGMGYEQYF. The CDR3 DNA sequence: TGTGCCAGCAGTTTCGGGGGAATGGGCTACGAGCAGTACTTC. The rearrangement joins TRBV12-3 or TRBV12-4 to TRBJ2-7; D is perhaps TRBD2 (6 bases). The CDR3 runs 14 residues. Trimming shortened V by 3 bases and J by 3 bases, and 12 bases separated the two germline ends.

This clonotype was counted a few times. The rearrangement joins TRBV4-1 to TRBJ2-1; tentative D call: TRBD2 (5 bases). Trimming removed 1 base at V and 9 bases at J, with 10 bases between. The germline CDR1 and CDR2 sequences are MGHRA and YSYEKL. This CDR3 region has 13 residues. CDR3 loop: CASSQVRGGEQFF. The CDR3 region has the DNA TGCGCCAGCAGCCAAGTTCGGGGTGGTGAGCAGTTCTTC.

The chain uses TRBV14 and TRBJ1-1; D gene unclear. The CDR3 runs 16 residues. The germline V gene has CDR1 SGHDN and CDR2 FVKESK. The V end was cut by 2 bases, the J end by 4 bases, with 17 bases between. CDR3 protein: CASSQTRGGSGTEAFF. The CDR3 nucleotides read TGTGCCAGCAGCCAAACACGCGGTGGCAGCGGCACTGAAGCTTTCTTT.

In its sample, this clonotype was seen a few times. In DNA form, the CDR3 reads TGTGCCAGCAGCTTAGTGTTGACAGGGGAAGGAGCCACAGATACGCAGTATTTT. Amino acid sequence: CASSLVLTGEGATDTQYF. The J gene is TRBJ2-3, the V gene TRBV7-8, with TRBD1 matching over 8 bases. CDR1 and CDR2 from the germline V gene are SGHVS and FQNEAQ. The ends lost 1 base at V and 2 bases at J; junction bases unmatched: 11. The CDR3 sequence is 18 residues long.

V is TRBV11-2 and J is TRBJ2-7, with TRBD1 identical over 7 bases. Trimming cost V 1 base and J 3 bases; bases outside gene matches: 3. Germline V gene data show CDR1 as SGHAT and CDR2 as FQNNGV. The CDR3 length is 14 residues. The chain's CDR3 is CASSLVSGGYEQYF. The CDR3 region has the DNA TGTGCCAGCAGCTTAGTTTCAGGGGGCTACGAGCAGTACTTC. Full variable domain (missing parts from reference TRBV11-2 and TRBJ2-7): EAGVAQSPRYKIIEKRQSVAFWCNPISGHATLYWYQQILGQGPKLLIQFQNNGVVDDSQLPKDRFSAERLKGVDSTLKIQPAKLEDSAVYLCASSLVSGGYEQYFGPGTRLTVT.

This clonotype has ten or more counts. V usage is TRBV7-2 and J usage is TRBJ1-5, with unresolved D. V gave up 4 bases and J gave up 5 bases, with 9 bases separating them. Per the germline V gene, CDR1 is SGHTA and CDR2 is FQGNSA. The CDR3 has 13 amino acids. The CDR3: CASSYIEDQPQHF. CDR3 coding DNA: TGTGCCAGCAGCTACATAGAGGATCAGCCCCAGCATTTT.

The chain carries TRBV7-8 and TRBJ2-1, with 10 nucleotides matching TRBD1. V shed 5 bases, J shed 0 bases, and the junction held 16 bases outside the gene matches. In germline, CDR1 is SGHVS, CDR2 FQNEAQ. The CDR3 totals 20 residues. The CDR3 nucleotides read TGTGCCAGCAGCCAACCCGGGACAGGGGACACCCCTTTCTCCTACAATGAGCAGTTCTTC. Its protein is CASSQPGTGDTPFSYNEQFF. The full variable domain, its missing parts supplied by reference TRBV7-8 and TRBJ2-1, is GAGVSQSPRYKVAKRGQDVALRCDPISGHVSLFWYQQALGQGPEFLTYFQNEAQLDKSGLPSDRFFAERPEGSVSTLKIQRTQQEDSAVYLCASSQPGTGDTPFSYNEQFFGPGTRLTVL.

CDR3 coding DNA: TGTGCCAGCAGCTTAAATAGGGTTGGGAATCAGCCCCAGCATTTT. Its translation: CASSLNRVGNQPQHF. This chain uses TRBV7-2 with TRBJ1-5; D is ambiguous. This CDR3 has 15 residues. V gave up 2 bases and J gave up 4 bases, with 12 bases separating them. Per the germline V gene, CDR1 is SGHTA and CDR2 is FQGNSA.

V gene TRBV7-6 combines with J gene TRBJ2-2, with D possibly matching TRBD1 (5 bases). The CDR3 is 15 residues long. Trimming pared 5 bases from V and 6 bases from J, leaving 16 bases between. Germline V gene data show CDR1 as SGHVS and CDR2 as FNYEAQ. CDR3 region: CASSVRTRGSGELFF. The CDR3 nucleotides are TGTGCCAGCAGCGTCAGGACAAGGGGATCCGGGGAGCTGTTTTTT.